The clone carrying this T cell receptor beta chain was counted at least ten times. The source of the sample is a study of blood T cells in healthy people across ages. A second roughly 6 to 11 cycle PCR used barcoded and J-beta primers. Individual samples furnished no less than 3 million CDR3-containing paired-end reads apiece. MiXCR, run by TCRdb on the 5' RACE reads, gives a single entry per CDR3 protein. Seen here are approximately 1.5 million distinct CDR3 sequences, roughly 43% observed once, and the top ten hold over 3.5%. A minimum of 7 million PBMCs was isolated per sample. V shed 1 base and J shed 2 bases, with 13 bases lying between them. The CDR3 sequence is 16 residues long. CDR1 is SEHNR and CDR2 is FQNEAQ in the germline V gene (reference sequence).

V usage is TRBV7-9 and J usage is TRBJ2-3; no reliable D call. The origin of this receptor is a woman aged 18-35 years in good health. What was sequenced was blood. The CDR3 sequence: CASSLGWALTTDTQYF. Here the CDR3 DNA reads TGTGCCAGCAGCTTAGGATGGGCACTTACCACAGATACGCAGTATTTT.